This TCR beta chain is drawn from a study of T cell responses to AZD1222 COVID-19 vaccine. J gave up 6 bases and V 7 bases, and 21 bases lay outside the gene matches. The CDR3 is 18 amino acids. Looked up from germline, CDR1 is LGHDT and CDR2 is YNNKEL (reference sequence). Remarks on this clone: Its antigen remains unknown.

The study's findings and limits: Without day 14 samples, only post-peak T cell repertoires were studied. After two AZD1222 doses, spike-specific TCR breadth and depth rose versus day 0. Nearly half of spike-specific TCRs reportedly go after variant regions that carry no mutations. There were mostly white British donors and more females than males, and clonal diversity was possibly underestimated.

TCRdb's table, derived via immunoSEQ multiplex PCR, lists solely in-frame clones and lacks some. Found here are around 170,000 clones, just over 90% of them singletons; the top ten hold 0.99%. The clonotype comes from an adult in good health. The input for sequencing was peripheral blood, taken on day 0 of AZD1222 vaccination. V gene TRBV3-1 (or the pseudogene TRBV3-2) combines with J gene TRBJ1-5, with TRBD1 matching 7 bases. The CDR3 spells CASILDRDSTPYSQPQHF. CDR3 DNA: TGTGCCAGCATACTAGACCGGGACAGTACCCCATACAGTCAGCCCCAGCATTTT.